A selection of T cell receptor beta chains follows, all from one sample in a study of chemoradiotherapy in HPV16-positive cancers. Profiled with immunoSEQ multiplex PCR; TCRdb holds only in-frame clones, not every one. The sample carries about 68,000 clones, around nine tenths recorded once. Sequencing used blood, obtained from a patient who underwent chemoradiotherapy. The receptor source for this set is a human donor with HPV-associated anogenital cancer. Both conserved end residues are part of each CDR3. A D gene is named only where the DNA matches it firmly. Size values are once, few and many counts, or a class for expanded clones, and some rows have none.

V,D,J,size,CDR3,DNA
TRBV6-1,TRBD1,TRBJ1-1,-,CASRDRGHTEAFF,TGTGCCAGCAGGGACAGGGGTCACACTGAAGCTTTCTTT
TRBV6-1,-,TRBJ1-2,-,CASNRQALGYTF,TGTGCCAGTAACAGACAAGCCCTTGGCTACACCTTC
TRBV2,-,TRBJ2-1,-,CASKGALRGNEQFF,TGTGCCAGCAAAGGCGCGCTGAGGGGAAATGAGCAGTTCTTC
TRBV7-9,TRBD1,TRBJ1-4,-,CASSSPGQGAGNEKLFF,TGTGCCAGCAGCTCTCCGGGACAGGGTGCGGGTAATGAAAAACTGTTTTTT
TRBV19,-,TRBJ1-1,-,CASSIDSNTEAFF,TGTGCCAGTAGTATTGACAGCAACACTGAAGCTTTCTTT
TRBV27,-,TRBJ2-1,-,CASSPVVGAPSIEQFF,TGTGCCAGCAGTCCCGTTGTGGGGGCCCCTTCTATTGAGCAGTTCTTC
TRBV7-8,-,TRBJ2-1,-,CASSQGRSSYNEQFF,TGTGCCAGCAGCCAAGGTCGGAGCTCCTACAATGAGCAGTTCTTC
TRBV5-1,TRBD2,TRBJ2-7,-,CASSLEAGATYEQYF,TGCGCCAGCAGCTTGGAAGCGGGGGCCACCTACGAGCAGTACTTC
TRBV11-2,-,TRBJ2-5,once,CASSFLGTSGETQYF,TGTGCCAGCAGCTTCCTGGGCACCTCGGGAGAGACCCAGTACTTC
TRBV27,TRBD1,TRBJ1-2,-,CASSPRQGRGRNGYTF,TGTGCCAGCAGTCCTCGACAGGGGAGGGGGAGGAACGGCTACACCTTC
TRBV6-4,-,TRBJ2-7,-,CASSEGPEAREQYF,TGTGCCAGCAGTGAGGGTCCGGAGGCGCGGGAGCAGTACTTC
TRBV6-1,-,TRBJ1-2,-,CASCTQGGSYYGYTF,TGTGCCAGCTGTACGCAGGGAGGGTCCTACTATGGCTACACCTTC
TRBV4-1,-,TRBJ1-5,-,CASSPPGRNQPQHF,TGCGCCAGCAGCCCCCCGGGACGCAATCAGCCCCAGCATTTT
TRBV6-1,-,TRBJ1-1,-,CASSVEGLGNTEAFF,TGTGCCAGCAGTGTGGAGGGGTTGGGGAACACTGAAGCTTTCTTT
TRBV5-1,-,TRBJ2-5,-,CASSRSGGEKETQYF,TGCGCCAGCAGCCGGAGCGGCGGGGAAAAAGAGACCCAGTACTTC
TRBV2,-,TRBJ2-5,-,CASSPRETQYF,TGTGCCAGCAGCCCGAGGGAGACCCAGTACTTC